This TCR beta chain was found in a study of T cell repertoires in cytomegalovirus infection. With V trimmed by 5 bases and J by 7 bases, 12 bases remained unmatched. Germline V CDR1 and CDR2: MNHEY, SVGAGI. CDR3 size: 16 residues. A single record per CDR3 protein comes from TCRdb applying MiXCR to the reads. The repertoire holds nearly 550,000 distinct CDR3 sequences, with about 15% as singletons. Sequenced input: CD8+ T cells from PBMCs. The receptor comes from a human donor in good health (CMV status not recorded). Some clones in this sample may be carry-over from other donors' samples. The chain links TRBV6-5 to TRBJ1-1, with TRBD1 identical over 11 bases. The CDR3 spells CASSPYAGTGGLEAFF. CDR3 nucleotide sequence: TGTGCCAGCAGTCCTTATGCCGGGACAGGGGGGCTTGAAGCTTTCTTT.